The next 10 T cell receptor beta chains were all read from a single sample in a study of Graves' ophthalmopathy and Graves' hyperthyroidism. Amplifying from RNA transcripts, the study obtained TCR beta CDR3 regions. A first-round RT-PCR used HTBI primers, followed by a second-round multiplex PCR. TCRdb ran MiXCR on the multiplex PCR reads and lists one entry per CDR3 protein. The sample contains about 700,000 distinct CDR3 sequences, about 40% of which appear only once. Sequenced material: peripheral blood. The receptors were gathered from an adult man with Graves' ophthalmopathy.

The rearrangement links TRBV19 to TRBJ1-1; weak D call: TRBD1 (6 bases). CDR3 length equals 14 residues. Deletions cut 5 bases from V and 3 bases from J, with 13 bases between. Germline V lookup: CDR1 LNHDA, CDR2 SQIVND (reference sequence). CDR3: CASSGGRGDTEAFF. The CDR3 nucleotides are TGTGCCAGTAGTGGGGGCCGGGGGGACACTGAAGCTTTCTTT. Full variable domain (outside the CDR3, taken from reference TRBV19 and TRBJ1-1): DGGITQSPKYLFRKEGQNVTLSCEQNLNHDAMYWYRQDPGQGLRLIYYSQIVNDFQKGDIAEGYSVSREKKESFPLTVTSAQKNPTAFYLCASSGGRGDTEAFFGQGTRLTVV.

The table lists this clonotype with a count of one. For the CDR3, the DNA is TGTGCCAGCAGCCCCCGGGACAGGGTTGATGGAGAGACCCAGTACTTC. The encoded protein is CASSPRDRVDGETQYF. The chain couples TRBV7-2 to TRBJ2-5, with 9 bases aligning to TRBD1. The junction had 11 bases not matched to a gene; V was cut back by 5 bases and J by 4 bases. The germline CDR1 and CDR2 sequences are SGHTA and FQGNSA. The CDR3 covers 16 residues.

The gene calls are TRBV7-2 and TRBJ1-2; the D gene is possibly TRBD1 (5 bases). The CDR3 consists of 14 residues. V gave up 4 bases and J gave up 8 bases, with 17 bases separating them. Germline lookup yields CDR1 SGHTA and CDR2 FQGNSA. CDR3 sequence: CASSSQAGSGGYTF. In DNA, the CDR3 is TGTGCCAGCAGCTCCCAGGCAGGGTCGGGGGGCTACACCTTC.

This clonotype was detected many times. The J gene is TRBJ1-5, the V gene TRBV19; 7 bases fit TRBD1. V was pared by 6 bases and J by 0 bases, with 5 bases of the junction left unmatched. CDR1 LNHDA and CDR2 SQIVND come from the germline V gene (reference sequence). This CDR3 contains 15 residues. The CDR3 spells CASRETGSSNQPQHF. The CDR3 DNA reads as TGTGCCAGTAGGGAGACAGGGAGTAGCAATCAGCCCCAGCATTTT.

With regard to this clonotype: The CDR3 end shows no conserved phenylalanine or tryptophan, and so a read error is likely. The CDR3 here is CASSSWGASNYGYTL. The CDR3 nucleotides are TGTGCCAGCTCGTCTTGGGGCGCGTCTAACTATGGCTACACCCTC. The V gene is TRBV5-6, the J gene TRBJ1-2; weak D call: TRBD1 (5 bases). Germline CDR1 and CDR2: SGHDT and YYEEEE. This CDR3 is built from 15 residues. The V end lost 7 bases, the J end lost 0 bases, and 16 bases lay between the germline ends.

In this sample, this clonotype turned up many times. V and J are TRBV15 and TRBJ2-2; TRBD2 agrees at 7 bases. Germline-derived CDR1 and CDR2 are LNHNV and YYDKDF (reference sequence). This CDR3 comprises 19 residues. After removal of 2 bases from V and 1 base from J, the junction contained 13 bases not matched to a gene. The CDR3 sequence: CATSRSALKRGRNTGELFF. CDR3 DNA: TGTGCCACCAGCAGATCCGCGCTGAAGCGGGGCCGGAACACCGGGGAGCTGTTTTTT.

The rearrangement joins TRBV19 to TRBJ2-2; perhaps TRBD1 as D (5 bases). The CDR3 totals 15 residues. V was trimmed by 5 bases and J by 3 bases, leaving 13 bases between them. Germline V gene data show CDR1 as LNHDA and CDR2 as SQIVND (reference sequence). The CDR3 spells CASSVDSTHTGELFF. In DNA form, the CDR3 reads TGTGCCAGTAGTGTCGACAGCACGCACACCGGGGAGCTGTTTTTT.

With regard to this clonotype: Since a much larger clone is just one base distant, this may be a read error. V gene TRBV7-3 combines with J gene TRBJ1-4; no firm D call. The CDR3 totals 13 residues. Germline V gives CDR1 SGHTA, CDR2 FQGTGA. The CDR3 DNA reads as TGCGCCAGCAGCCGGCTTCTTAATGAAAAACTGTTTTTT. This translates into CASSRLLNEKLFF.

The rearrangement joins TRBV30 to TRBJ2-2; D gene uncertain. Germline V gene data show CDR1 as GTSNPN and CDR2 as SVGIG (reference sequence). This CDR3 region has 12 residues. V lost 5 bases and J 6 bases, leaving 10 bases between the germline ends. The CDR3 protein is CAWGVIAGELFF. CDR3 DNA sequence: TGTGCCTGGGGGGTAATAGCCGGGGAGCTGTTTTTT.

The chain carries TRBV29-1 and TRBJ1-2; maybe TRBD1 (6 bases). The CDR3 runs to 16 residues. Trimming removed 7 bases from V and 0 bases from J, with 21 bases in between. The germline CDR1 and CDR2 sequences are SQVTM and ANQGSEA. The CDR3 region has the DNA TGCAGCGCCTACCAAGGGGGGACTGAAGCTAACTATGGCTACACCTTC. Protein product: CSAYQGGTEANYGYTF.